The rows below give T cell receptor beta chains drawn from one sample of a study of blood T cell repertoires in COVID-19. Produced via immunoSEQ multiplex PCR; TCRdb's table is partial and in-frame only. The data show around 99,000 clones, around three quarters seen once. The sequencing sample was made of peripheral blood. Receptors were obtained from a man aged 50-60 years who had recovered from COVID-19. The CDR3 runs from the conserved cysteine through the conserved F or W. The D gene is left open where the match is weak. A clone size is listed for some rows: how often the clone was seen (once, few, many), or a class if it is expanded.

CDR3: CATSRTPQSSYNEQFF; DNA: TGTGCCACCAGCAGAACTCCGCAAAGCTCCTACAATGAGCAGTTCTTC; size: -; J: TRBJ2-1; D: -; V: TRBV15
CDR3: CASRWTGSSYEQYF; DNA: TGTGCCAGCCGATGGACAGGGAGCTCCTACGAGCAGTACTTC; size: -; J: TRBJ2-7; D: TRBD1; V: TRBV27
CDR3: CASRTDRGQDEQYF; DNA: TGTGCCAGCAGGACGGACAGGGGGCAGGACGAGCAGTACTTC; size: -; J: TRBJ2-7; D: TRBD1; V: TRBV2
CDR3: CASSRDYARFGAFF; DNA: TGTGCCAGCAGCCGAGACTACGCCAGGTTTGGGGCTTTCTTT; size: once; J: TRBJ1-1; D: -; V: TRBV6-5
CDR3: CASSFQAGRSNEQFF; DNA: TGTGCCAGCAGCTTTCAAGCGGGGCGATCCAATGAGCAGTTCTTC; size: -; J: TRBJ2-1; D: TRBD2; V: TRBV7-9
CDR3: CAVRGIAGEETQYF; DNA: TGTGCCGTCAGAGGGATCGCGGGAGAAGAGACCCAGTACTTC; size: -; J: TRBJ2-5; D: TRBD2; V: TRBV6-6
CDR3: CASRRTGEIEQFF; DNA: TGTGCCAGCCGAAGGACAGGGGAAATTGAGCAGTTCTTC; size: -; J: TRBJ2-1; D: TRBD1; V: TRBV25-1
CDR3: CATSRRTLAESHYEQYF; DNA: TGTGCCACCAGCAGGAGAACCCTAGCGGAGAGCCACTACGAGCAGTACTTC; size: -; J: TRBJ2-7; D: TRBD2; V: TRBV15
CDR3: CASSQERVAWAKAYGELFF; DNA: TGTGCCAGCAGCCAGGAGAGGGTCGCTTGGGCTAAAGCCTACGGGGAGCTGTTTTTT; size: -; J: TRBJ2-2; D: -; V: TRBV3-1/TRBV3-2
CDR3: CASSKGSFRGRFHTDTQYF; DNA: TGTGCCAGCAGCAAAGGATCATTTAGGGGGAGATTTCACACAGATACGCAGTATTTT; size: -; J: TRBJ2-3; D: -; V: TRBV21-1
CDR3: CASSSEQGREYF; DNA: TGTGCCAGCAGTTCGGAACAGGGAAGGGAGTACTTC; size: few; J: TRBJ2-7; D: -; V: TRBV28
CDR3: CATSRDIKWEKLFF; DNA: TGTGCCACCAGCAGGGACATAAAGTGGGAAAAACTGTTTTTT; size: -; J: TRBJ1-4; D: -; V: TRBV15
CDR3: CASTWTSGPGEQYF; DNA: TGTGCCAGCACGTGGACTAGCGGGCCGGGGGAGCAGTACTTC; size: -; J: TRBJ2-7; D: TRBD2; V: TRBV7-2
CDR3: CASRLEGELFF; DNA: TGTGCCAGCAGGCTCGAGGGGGAGCTGTTTTTT; size: -; J: TRBJ2-2; D: -; V: TRBV11-2
CDR3: CASSLGTGGYTEAFF; DNA: TGTGCCAGCAGCTTAGGGACAGGGGGTTACACTGAAGCTTTCTTT; size: -; J: TRBJ1-1; D: TRBD1; V: TRBV7-6
CDR3: CASSPSGGGANVLTF; DNA: TGTGCCAGCAGCCCCTCGGGCGGGGGGGCCAACGTCCTGACTTTC; size: -; J: TRBJ2-6; D: -; V: TRBV7-3
CDR3: CASRENVGEQYF; DNA: TGTGCCAGCCGGGAGAACGTGGGCGAGCAGTACTTC; size: few; J: TRBJ2-7; D: -; V: TRBV2
CDR3: CASSSETANYGYTF; DNA: TGTGCCAGCAGCTCCGAGACAGCGAACTATGGCTACACCTTC; size: -; J: TRBJ1-2; D: -; V: TRBV7-2
CDR3: CASSLQGPVNTEAFF; DNA: TGTGCCAGCAGCCTACAGGGTCCCGTGAACACTGAAGCTTTCTTT; size: once; J: TRBJ1-1; D: -; V: TRBV5-4
CDR3: CASSLGARNTEAFF; DNA: TGTGCCAGCAGTTTAGGGGCTCGGAACACTGAAGCTTTCTTT; size: -; J: TRBJ1-1; D: -; V: TRBV27
CDR3: CATSDSAGGNYEQYF; DNA: TGTGCCACCAGTGACTCGGCGGGAGGAAATTACGAGCAGTACTTC; size: -; J: TRBJ2-7; D: TRBD2; V: TRBV24-1
CDR3: CASSSAGGQNEQFF; DNA: TGCGCCAGCAGCTCGGCGGGGGGGCAAAATGAGCAGTTCTTC; size: -; J: TRBJ2-1; D: TRBD2; V: TRBV5-1
CDR3: CASSLLQGTAGELFF; DNA: TGCGCCAGCAGCTTATTACAGGGTACCGCCGGGGAGCTGTTTTTT; size: -; J: TRBJ2-2; D: -; V: TRBV5-1
CDR3: CASTLRGRRETQYF; DNA: TGTGCCAGCACGTTAAGGGGTCGTCGGGAGACCCAGTACTTC; size: -; J: TRBJ2-5; D: -; V: TRBV11-2
CDR3: CASSRLTGEGETQYF; DNA: TGCGCCAGCAGTCGCCTGACAGGGGAGGGGGAGACCCAGTACTTC; size: -; J: TRBJ2-5; D: -; V: TRBV23-1
CDR3: CASSYSGTGSNYGYTF; DNA: TGTGCCAGCAGCTATTCCGGGACAGGGTCTAACTATGGCTACACCTTC; size: once; J: TRBJ1-2; D: TRBD1; V: TRBV7-8
CDR3: CASIATGTGYTEAFF; DNA: TGCGCCAGCATCGCGACAGGTACAGGTTACACTGAAGCTTTCTTT; size: few; J: TRBJ1-1; D: -; V: TRBV10-2
CDR3: CASSFISGTGGSYEQYF; DNA: TGTGCCAGCAGCTTCATCTCCGGGACAGGGGGCTCCTACGAGCAGTACTTC; size: -; J: TRBJ2-7; D: TRBD1; V: TRBV7-8
CDR3: CASSLMTGVNQPQHF; DNA: TGTGCCAGCAGCTTAATGACAGGAGTTAATCAGCCCCAGCATTTT; size: few; J: TRBJ1-5; D: -; V: TRBV5-5
CDR3: CASSPGTVDYEQYF; DNA: TGTGCCAGCTCACCCGGGACAGTTGACTACGAGCAGTACTTC; size: many; J: TRBJ2-7; D: TRBD1; V: TRBV18
CDR3: CASSPNLLAKNIQYF; DNA: TGTGCCAGCAGCCCGAACCTACTAGCCAAAAACATTCAGTACTTC; size: -; J: TRBJ2-4; D: -; V: TRBV5-4
CDR3: CASKQGVYNSPLHF; DNA: TGTGCCAGTAAACAGGGAGTCTATAATTCACCCCTCCACTTT; size: -; J: TRBJ1-6; D: -; V: TRBV19
CDR3: CATSDTAHNRGDTEAFF; DNA: TGTGCCACCAGTGATACCGCACATAACAGGGGGGATACTGAAGCTTTCTTT; size: -; J: TRBJ1-1; D: TRBD1; V: TRBV24-1
CDR3: CASSLGTAYEQYF; DNA: TGTGCCAGCAGCCTCGGGACAGCCTACGAGCAGTACTTC; size: -; J: TRBJ2-7; D: TRBD1; V: TRBV7-2
CDR3: CASSLVRGDEKLFF; DNA: TGTGCCAGCAGCTTGGTCAGGGGTGATGAAAAACTGTTTTTT; size: few; J: TRBJ1-4; D: -; V: TRBV5-4
CDR3: CASSQDRAGANTGELFF; DNA: TGCGCCAGCAGCCAAGATCGAGCGGGAGCGAACACCGGGGAGCTGTTTTTT; size: -; J: TRBJ2-2; D: TRBD2; V: TRBV4-1
CDR3: CASSIGTGIDEQYF; DNA: TGTGCCAGTAGTATAGGGACAGGGATCGACGAGCAGTACTTC; size: once; J: TRBJ2-7; D: TRBD1; V: TRBV19
CDR3: CASSIQTSGGFGQYF; DNA: TGTGCCAGCAGCATACAGACTAGCGGGGGATTTGGGCAGTACTTC; size: -; J: TRBJ2-7; D: TRBD2; V: TRBV5-6
CDR3: CASSLWLGRYTYEQYF; DNA: TGTGCCAGCAGCTTATGGTTGGGGAGATATACCTACGAGCAGTACTTC; size: -; J: TRBJ2-7; D: -; V: TRBV11-2
CDR3: CASSLAPSGEQYF; DNA: TGCGCCAGCAGCTTGGCCCCTTCAGGCGAGCAGTACTTC; size: -; J: TRBJ2-7; D: -; V: TRBV5-1
CDR3: CASSQESLGSGELFF; DNA: TGTGCCAGCAGCCAAGAATCTCTAGGATCCGGGGAGCTGTTTTTT; size: -; J: TRBJ2-2; D: -; V: TRBV4-2